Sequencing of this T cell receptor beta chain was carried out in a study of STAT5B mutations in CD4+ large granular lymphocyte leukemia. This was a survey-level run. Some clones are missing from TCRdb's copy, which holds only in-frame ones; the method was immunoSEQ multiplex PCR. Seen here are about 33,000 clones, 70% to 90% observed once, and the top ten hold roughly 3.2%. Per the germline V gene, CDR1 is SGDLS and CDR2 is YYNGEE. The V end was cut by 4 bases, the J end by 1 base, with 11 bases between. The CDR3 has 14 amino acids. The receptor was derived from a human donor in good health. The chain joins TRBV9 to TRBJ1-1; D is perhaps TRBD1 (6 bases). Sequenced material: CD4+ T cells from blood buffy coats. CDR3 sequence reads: CASSITGQNTEAFF. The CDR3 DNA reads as TGTGCCAGCAGCATTACGGGACAGAACACTGAAGCTTTCTTT.